A selection of T cell receptor beta chains follows, all from one sample in a study of human T cells and chemical hapten exposure. A single record per CDR3 protein comes from TCRdb applying MiXCR to the RACE reads. The data contain roughly 380,000 distinct CDR3 sequences, 4% to 6% of them seen just once; the ten biggest clones take up just over 2.5%. Sequences were derived from whole blood, sampled in connection with sensitization to the hapten diphenylcyclopropenone (DPC). These receptor sequences come from a woman in her forties or fifties with alopecia areata. Some clones in this sample may be carry-over from other donors' samples. The CDR3 runs from the conserved cysteine through the conserved F or W. D genes are given only for firm matches. Clone size is shown for a subset of rows, as once, few, many or a class of expanded clone.

clone_size: few; d_call: TRBD2; j_call: TRBJ2-1; v_call: TRBV4-3; cdr3_nt: TGCGCCAGCAGCCAAATTGGACTAGCGGATGAGCAGTTCTTC; cdr3_aa: CASSQIGLADEQFF
clone_size: many; d_call: .; j_call: TRBJ2-3; v_call: TRBV27; cdr3_nt: TGTGCCAGCAGTTTAGGGACCCCTCCCGATACGCAGTATTTT; cdr3_aa: CASSLGTPPDTQYF
clone_size: many; d_call: TRBD1; j_call: TRBJ1-6; v_call: TRBV6-5; cdr3_nt: TGTGCCAGCAGACCACAATCAGGGGGCGGTTCACCCCTCCACTTT; cdr3_aa: CASRPQSGGGSPLHF
clone_size: many; d_call: .; j_call: TRBJ2-7; v_call: TRBV2; cdr3_nt: TGTGCCAGCATGAGGGGCAGCTCCTACGAGCAGTACTTC; cdr3_aa: CASMRGSSYEQYF
clone_size: .; d_call: .; j_call: TRBJ1-5; v_call: TRBV30; cdr3_nt: TGTGCCTGGAGTGTGGGCCACTATAGCAATCAGCCCCAGCATTTT; cdr3_aa: CAWSVGHYSNQPQHF
clone_size: few; d_call: .; j_call: TRBJ2-7; v_call: TRBV20-1; cdr3_nt: TGCAGTGCTGGACAGTTGAGCTCCTACGAGCAGTACTTC; cdr3_aa: CSAGQLSSYEQYF
clone_size: few; d_call: TRBD1; j_call: TRBJ1-5; v_call: TRBV4-1; cdr3_nt: TGCGCCAGCAGCCTGGGACAGGGCCTAGAGCCCCAGCATTTT; cdr3_aa: CASSLGQGLEPQHF
clone_size: .; d_call: .; j_call: TRBJ2-5; v_call: TRBV3-1; cdr3_nt: TGTGCCAGCAGCCAGGAGACCGGGACTTTACAAGAGACCCAGTACTTC; cdr3_aa: CASSQETGTLQETQYF
clone_size: many; d_call: .; j_call: TRBJ2-7; v_call: TRBV12-3/TRBV12-4; cdr3_nt: TGTGCCAGCAGAAAACTGAGGGACGAGCAGTACTTC; cdr3_aa: CASRKLRDEQYF
clone_size: few; d_call: TRBD1; j_call: TRBJ2-2; v_call: TRBV6-1; cdr3_nt: TGTGCCAGCACCCGGGACAGGGAGGTTTTCGGGGAGCTGTTTTTT; cdr3_aa: CASTRDREVFGELFF
clone_size: few; d_call: .; j_call: TRBJ1-2; v_call: TRBV28; cdr3_nt: TGTGCCAGCAACGTTGGGGGGAACTATGGCTACACCTTC; cdr3_aa: CASNVGGNYGYTF
clone_size: .; d_call: TRBD1; j_call: TRBJ1-5; v_call: TRBV29-1; cdr3_nt: TGCAGCGCCCCCGGGACAGGGGTCAGTCAGCCCCAGCATTTT; cdr3_aa: CSAPGTGVSQPQHF
clone_size: many; d_call: .; j_call: TRBJ1-6; v_call: TRBV6-6; cdr3_nt: TGTGCCAGCAGATATACGGGCGGTAATTCACCCCTCCACTTT; cdr3_aa: CASRYTGGNSPLHF
clone_size: many; d_call: .; j_call: TRBJ2-7; v_call: TRBV27; cdr3_nt: TGTGCCAGCACTTCAGACCTGACCTACGAGCAGTACTTC; cdr3_aa: CASTSDLTYEQYF
clone_size: few; d_call: TRBD2; j_call: TRBJ2-2; v_call: TRBV5-4; cdr3_nt: TGTGCCAGCAGCATGAGGACTAGCGGGAGGGCCGGCACCGGGGAGCTGTTTTTT; cdr3_aa: CASSMRTSGRAGTGELFF
clone_size: many; d_call: TRBD1; j_call: TRBJ2-3; v_call: TRBV20-1; cdr3_nt: TGCAGTGCTACGGGACAGGGGCCCCTCACCGACGTTTTCAATACGCAGTATTTT; cdr3_aa: CSATGQGPLTDVFNTQYF
clone_size: .; d_call: .; j_call: TRBJ1-5; v_call: TRBV6-1; cdr3_nt: TGTGCCAGCAGTGATATGGCGAGCAATCAGCCCCAGCATTTT; cdr3_aa: CASSDMASNQPQHF
clone_size: few; d_call: TRBD2; j_call: TRBJ2-1; v_call: TRBV6-2/TRBV6-3; cdr3_nt: TGTGCCAGCAGTTCCCTGACTAGCGGGCGCCCCAATGAGCAGTTCTTC; cdr3_aa: CASSSLTSGRPNEQFF
clone_size: few; d_call: .; j_call: TRBJ1-1; v_call: TRBV25-1; cdr3_nt: TGTGCCAGCAGTGATGAAGGACCAGAAGCTTTCTTT; cdr3_aa: CASSDEGPEAFF
clone_size: .; d_call: .; j_call: TRBJ2-1; v_call: TRBV14; cdr3_nt: TGTGCCAGCAGCCCCACTAGAGGGGATGAGCAGTTCTTC; cdr3_aa: CASSPTRGDEQFF
clone_size: .; d_call: .; j_call: TRBJ1-1; v_call: TRBV12-3/TRBV12-4; cdr3_nt: TGTGCCAGCAGGGCCGAGGATGGGGGGCGGACTGAAGCTTTCTTT; cdr3_aa: CASRAEDGGRTEAFF
clone_size: .; d_call: .; j_call: TRBJ1-1; v_call: TRBV12-5; cdr3_nt: TGTGCTAGTGGTTTGGAGGGGCACATAGCTGAAGCTTTCTTT; cdr3_aa: CASGLEGHIAEAFF
clone_size: many; d_call: TRBD1; j_call: TRBJ2-7; v_call: TRBV27; cdr3_nt: TGTGCCAGCAGTTTAGGACAGGGAACCCCCGAGCAGTACTTC; cdr3_aa: CASSLGQGTPEQYF
clone_size: few; d_call: TRBD1; j_call: TRBJ1-4; v_call: TRBV10-3; cdr3_nt: TGTGCCATCAGTGTTGCGAGGGACAGAGAAAATGAAAAACTGTTTTTT; cdr3_aa: CAISVARDRENEKLFF
clone_size: many; d_call: TRBD1; j_call: TRBJ2-3; v_call: TRBV27; cdr3_nt: TGTGCCACCAAGACAGGGTCCCGACTGGGTACGCAGTATTTT; cdr3_aa: CATKTGSRLGTQYF
clone_size: .; d_call: .; j_call: TRBJ1-4; v_call: TRBV27; cdr3_nt: TGTGCCAGTAAATCTTTGGGGGCTGAAAAACTGTTTTTT; cdr3_aa: CASKSLGAEKLFF
clone_size: many; d_call: .; j_call: TRBJ1-5; v_call: TRBV20-1; cdr3_nt: TGCAGTGCAGCGGACAGTGATAGCAATCAGCCCCAGCATTTT; cdr3_aa: CSAADSDSNQPQHF
clone_size: few; d_call: TRBD1; j_call: TRBJ1-6; v_call: TRBV7-2; cdr3_nt: TGTGCCAGCAGCTCCCGACAGGGGGCCTTAACACCCCTCCACTTT; cdr3_aa: CASSSRQGALTPLHF
clone_size: few; d_call: TRBD1; j_call: TRBJ1-5; v_call: TRBV3-1; cdr3_nt: TGTGCCAGCAGCCAGACAGGGTTCGATCAGCCCCAGCATTTT; cdr3_aa: CASSQTGFDQPQHF
clone_size: many; d_call: .; j_call: TRBJ1-4; v_call: TRBV9; cdr3_nt: TGTGCCAGCAGCGCGCGGCTGGGGGAAAAACTGTTTTTT; cdr3_aa: CASSARLGEKLFF
clone_size: many; d_call: .; j_call: TRBJ2-1; v_call: TRBV7-8; cdr3_nt: TGTGCCAGCAGCCCATACCGAGGGCCTAGCAATGAGCAGTTCTTC; cdr3_aa: CASSPYRGPSNEQFF
clone_size: .; d_call: TRBD2; j_call: TRBJ2-3; v_call: TRBV10-3; cdr3_nt: TGTGCCATCAGCGGGACTAGCGGGGGGGGAGATACGCAGTATTTT; cdr3_aa: CAISGTSGGGDTQYF
clone_size: many; d_call: .; j_call: TRBJ2-6; v_call: TRBV9; cdr3_nt: TGTGCCAGCAGCCCCACTGGGGGACACTCTGGGGCCAACGTCCTGACTTTC; cdr3_aa: CASSPTGGHSGANVLTF
clone_size: many; d_call: TRBD1; j_call: TRBJ1-6; v_call: TRBV4-1; cdr3_nt: TGCGCCAGCAGCCAAGTCGGACAGGCCTATAATTCACCCCTCCACTTT; cdr3_aa: CASSQVGQAYNSPLHF
clone_size: many; d_call: .; j_call: TRBJ1-5; v_call: TRBV6-6; cdr3_nt: TGTGCCAGCAGCGCCGGACAGCTCAATCAGCCCCAGCATTTT; cdr3_aa: CASSAGQLNQPQHF
clone_size: .; d_call: TRBD2; j_call: TRBJ2-3; v_call: TRBV6-5; cdr3_nt: TGCGCGGGAGGGCCCTCCCCAGATACGCAGTATTTT; cdr3_aa: CAGGPSPDTQYF
clone_size: many; d_call: .; j_call: TRBJ1-5; v_call: TRBV15; cdr3_nt: TGTGCCACCAGCGGATGGGCTCAGCCCCAGCATTTT; cdr3_aa: CATSGWAQPQHF
clone_size: many; d_call: .; j_call: TRBJ1-5; v_call: TRBV6-2/TRBV6-3; cdr3_nt: TGTGCCAGCAGTTACAGGAGGAGCTCGGGCAATCAGCCCCAGCATTTT; cdr3_aa: CASSYRRSSGNQPQHF
clone_size: few; d_call: .; j_call: TRBJ1-5; v_call: TRBV27; cdr3_nt: TGTGCCAGCAGTATACATAGCAATCAGCCCCAGCATTTT; cdr3_aa: CASSIHSNQPQHF
clone_size: many; d_call: .; j_call: TRBJ1-2; v_call: TRBV5-1; cdr3_nt: TGCGCCAGCAGGTCGGTCGTCTGGGGCGTCGAGGGCTACACCTTC; cdr3_aa: CASRSVVWGVEGYTF
clone_size: few; d_call: .; j_call: TRBJ2-1; v_call: TRBV30; cdr3_nt: TGTGCCTGGAGTGTAATAAGCGGTGATGAGCAGTTCTTC; cdr3_aa: CAWSVISGDEQFF
clone_size: many; d_call: .; j_call: TRBJ2-5; v_call: TRBV7-8; cdr3_nt: TGTGCCAGCAGCTTAGAGCGCTTC; cdr3_aa: CASSLERF
clone_size: few; d_call: .; j_call: TRBJ2-3; v_call: TRBV4-1; cdr3_nt: TGCGCCAGCAGCCAAGATGGGACAATCACCACAGATACGCAGTATTTT; cdr3_aa: CASSQDGTITTDTQYF
clone_size: many; d_call: .; j_call: TRBJ1-4; v_call: TRBV6-1; cdr3_nt: TGTGCCGGCGGGACATCTGGGAAACTGTTTTTT; cdr3_aa: CAGGTSGKLFF
clone_size: many; d_call: .; j_call: TRBJ2-7; v_call: TRBV28; cdr3_nt: TGTGCCAGCAGACCCCAGGGAAGACTAGACTACGAGCAGTACTTC; cdr3_aa: CASRPQGRLDYEQYF